This T cell receptor (beta chain) stems from a study of early T cells in non-severe SARS-CoV-2 infection. Study as a whole: Bulk RNA isolated from unsorted whole blood underwent sequencing; chains were not paired. Whole-study findings and limits: The study's VDJdb matching favored anti-spike CD8 responses and missed private and CD4 specificities.

Attached unique molecular identifiers marked individual cDNA molecules. From the 5' RACE reads, TCRdb called clonotypes with MiXCR, one entry per CDR3 protein. The table lists roughly 30,000 distinct CDR3 sequences, approximately 5.4% of them singletons. This clonotype was seen only a few times. The antigen remains unidentified. The receptor's source is an adult who was a healthcare worker with PCR-confirmed SARS-CoV-2 infection or an uninfected control (not recorded which). Material: whole blood.

CDR3 coding DNA: TGTGCCAGCAGCGGCGGGACGGATGAAAAACTGTTTTTT. It is translated as CASSGGTDEKLFF. The V gene is TRBV9, the J gene TRBJ1-4; TRBD1 might be the D (5 bases). Trimming removed 3 bases from V and 6 bases from J, with 9 bases in between. This CDR3 is 13 amino acids long. CDR1 and CDR2 from the germline V gene are SGDLS and YYNGEE.